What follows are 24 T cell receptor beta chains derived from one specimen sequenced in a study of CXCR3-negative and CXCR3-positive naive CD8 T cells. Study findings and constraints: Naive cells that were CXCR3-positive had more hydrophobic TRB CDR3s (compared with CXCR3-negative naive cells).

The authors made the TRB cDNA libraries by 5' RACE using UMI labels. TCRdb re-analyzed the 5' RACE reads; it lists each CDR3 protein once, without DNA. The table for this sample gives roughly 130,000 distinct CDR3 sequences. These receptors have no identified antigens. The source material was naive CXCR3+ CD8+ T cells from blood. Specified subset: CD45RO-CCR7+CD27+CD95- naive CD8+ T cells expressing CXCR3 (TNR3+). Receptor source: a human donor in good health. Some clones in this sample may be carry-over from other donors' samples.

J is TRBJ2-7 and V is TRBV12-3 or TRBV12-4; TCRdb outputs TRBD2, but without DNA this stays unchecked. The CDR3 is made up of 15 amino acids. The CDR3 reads CASSFGTSGAYEQYF.

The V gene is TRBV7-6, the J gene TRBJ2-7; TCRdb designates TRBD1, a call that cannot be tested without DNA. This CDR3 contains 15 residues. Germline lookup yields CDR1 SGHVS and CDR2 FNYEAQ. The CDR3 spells CASTGGRTNSYEQYF.

The CDR3 spells CASSLLRRNEQFF. This chain connects TRBV27 to TRBJ2-1. This CDR3 is 13 amino acids long. The germline V gene encodes CDR1 MNHEY and CDR2 SMNVEV (reference sequence).

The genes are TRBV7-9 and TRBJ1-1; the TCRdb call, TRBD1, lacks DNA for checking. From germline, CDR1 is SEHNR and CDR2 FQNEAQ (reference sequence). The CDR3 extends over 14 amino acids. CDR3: CASSSGQGYNEAFF.

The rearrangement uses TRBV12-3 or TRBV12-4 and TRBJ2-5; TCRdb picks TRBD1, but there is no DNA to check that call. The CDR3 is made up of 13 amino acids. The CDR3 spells CASGTGGQETQYF.

CDR3: CASSLDLPYEQYF. The chain uses TRBV7-2 and TRBJ2-7. CDR1 is SGHTA and CDR2 is FQGNSA in the germline V gene. The CDR3 totals 13 residues.

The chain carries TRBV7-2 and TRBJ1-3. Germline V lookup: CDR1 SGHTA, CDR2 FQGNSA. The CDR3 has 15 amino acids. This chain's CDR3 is CASSPVGTSGNTIYF.

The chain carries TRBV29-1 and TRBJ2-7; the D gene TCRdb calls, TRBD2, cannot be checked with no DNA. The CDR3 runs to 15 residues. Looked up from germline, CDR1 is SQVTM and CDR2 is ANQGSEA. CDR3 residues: CSVEDGREVGYEQYF.

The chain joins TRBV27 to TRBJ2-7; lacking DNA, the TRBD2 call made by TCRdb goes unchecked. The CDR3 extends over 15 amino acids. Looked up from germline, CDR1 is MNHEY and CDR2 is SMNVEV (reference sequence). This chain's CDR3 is CASSFSGHSSYEQYF.

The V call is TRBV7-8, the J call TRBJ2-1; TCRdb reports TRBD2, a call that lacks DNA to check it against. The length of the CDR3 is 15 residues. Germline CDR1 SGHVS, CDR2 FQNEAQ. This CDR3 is CASSLWVQRGNEQFF.

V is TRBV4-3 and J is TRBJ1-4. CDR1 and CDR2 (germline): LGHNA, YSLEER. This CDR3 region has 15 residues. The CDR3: CASSQGRGEGEKLFF.

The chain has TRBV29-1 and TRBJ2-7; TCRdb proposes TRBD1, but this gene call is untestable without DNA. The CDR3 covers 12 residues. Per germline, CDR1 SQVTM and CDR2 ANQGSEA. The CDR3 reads CSVEDRYGDALF.

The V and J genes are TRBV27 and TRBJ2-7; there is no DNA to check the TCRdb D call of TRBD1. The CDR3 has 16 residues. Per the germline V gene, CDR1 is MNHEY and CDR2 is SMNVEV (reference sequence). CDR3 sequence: CASSPETGSHSYEQYF.

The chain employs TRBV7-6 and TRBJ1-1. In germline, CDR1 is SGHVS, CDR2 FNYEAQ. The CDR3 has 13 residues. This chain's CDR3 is CASSYHLNTEAFF.

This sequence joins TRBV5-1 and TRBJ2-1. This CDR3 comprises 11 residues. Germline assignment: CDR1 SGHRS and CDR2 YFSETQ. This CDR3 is CASSLYDEQFF.

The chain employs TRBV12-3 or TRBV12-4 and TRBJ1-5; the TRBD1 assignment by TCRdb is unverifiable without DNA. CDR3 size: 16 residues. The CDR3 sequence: CASSHTGTGGIQPQHF.

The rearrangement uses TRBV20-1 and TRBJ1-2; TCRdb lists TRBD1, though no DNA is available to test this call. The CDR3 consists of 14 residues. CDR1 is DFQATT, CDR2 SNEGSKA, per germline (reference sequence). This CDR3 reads CSAITGQSIYGYTF.

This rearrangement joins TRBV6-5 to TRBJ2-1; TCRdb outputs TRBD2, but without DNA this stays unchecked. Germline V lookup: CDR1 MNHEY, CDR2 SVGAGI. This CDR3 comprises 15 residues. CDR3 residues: CASSFLGGGGNEQFF.

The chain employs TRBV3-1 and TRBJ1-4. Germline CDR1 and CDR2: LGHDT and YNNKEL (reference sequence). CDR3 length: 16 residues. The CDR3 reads CASGRVSGATNEKLFF. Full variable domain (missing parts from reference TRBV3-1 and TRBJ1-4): DTAVSQTPKYLVTQMGNDKSIKCEQNLGHDTMYWYKQDSKKFLKIMFSYNNKELIINETVPNRFSPKSPDKAHLNLHINSLELGDSAVYFCASGRVSGATNEKLFFGSGTQLSVL.

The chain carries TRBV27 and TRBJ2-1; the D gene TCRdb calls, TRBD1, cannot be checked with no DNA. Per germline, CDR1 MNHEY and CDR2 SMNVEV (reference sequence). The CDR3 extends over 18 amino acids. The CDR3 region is CASSLVGTGGLTVDEQFF.

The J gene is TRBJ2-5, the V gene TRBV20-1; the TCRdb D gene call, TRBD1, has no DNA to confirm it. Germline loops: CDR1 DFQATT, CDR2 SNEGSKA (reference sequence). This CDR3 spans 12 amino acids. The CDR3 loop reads CSAQTGEETQYF.

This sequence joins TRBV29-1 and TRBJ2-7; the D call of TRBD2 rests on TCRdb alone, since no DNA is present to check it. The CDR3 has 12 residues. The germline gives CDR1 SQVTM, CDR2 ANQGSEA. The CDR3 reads CSAEVAGYEQYF.

CDR3 protein: CASSEGLAGGLVEQYF. The chain couples TRBV7-2 to TRBJ2-7; with no DNA, the TCRdb D assignment of TRBD2 cannot be verified. This CDR3 spans 16 amino acids. Germline CDR1 SGHTA, CDR2 FQGNSA.

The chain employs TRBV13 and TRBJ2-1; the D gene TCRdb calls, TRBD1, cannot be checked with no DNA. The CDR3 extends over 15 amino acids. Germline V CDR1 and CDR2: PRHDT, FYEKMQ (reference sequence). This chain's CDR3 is CASSLGRGGYNEQFF.